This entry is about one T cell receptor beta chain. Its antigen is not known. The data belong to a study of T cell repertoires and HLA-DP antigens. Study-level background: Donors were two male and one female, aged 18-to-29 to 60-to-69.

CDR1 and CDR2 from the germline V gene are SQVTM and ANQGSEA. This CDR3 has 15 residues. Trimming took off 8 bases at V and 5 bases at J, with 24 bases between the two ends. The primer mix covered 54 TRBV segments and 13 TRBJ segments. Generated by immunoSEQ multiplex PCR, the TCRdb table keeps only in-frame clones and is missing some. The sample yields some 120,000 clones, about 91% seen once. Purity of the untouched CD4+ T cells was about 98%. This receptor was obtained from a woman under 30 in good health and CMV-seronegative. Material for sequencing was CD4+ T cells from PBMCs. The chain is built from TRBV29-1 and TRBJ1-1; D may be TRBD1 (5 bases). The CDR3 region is CSTAASSGGVTEAFF. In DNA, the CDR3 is TGCAGCACGGCGGCGAGCTCGGGGGGGGTTACTGAAGCTTTCTTT.